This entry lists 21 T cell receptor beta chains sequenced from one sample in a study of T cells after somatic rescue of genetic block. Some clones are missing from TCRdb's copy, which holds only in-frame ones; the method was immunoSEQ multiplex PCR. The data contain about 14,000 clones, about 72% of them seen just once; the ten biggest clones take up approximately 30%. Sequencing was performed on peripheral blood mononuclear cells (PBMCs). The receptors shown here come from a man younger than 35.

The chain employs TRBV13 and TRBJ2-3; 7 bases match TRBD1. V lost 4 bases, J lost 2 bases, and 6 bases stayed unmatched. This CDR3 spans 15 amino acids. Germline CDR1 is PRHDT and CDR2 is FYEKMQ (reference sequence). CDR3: CASSSRQGVTDTQYF. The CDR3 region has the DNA TGTGCCAGCAGCTCCCGACAGGGAGTCACAGATACGCAGTATTTT.

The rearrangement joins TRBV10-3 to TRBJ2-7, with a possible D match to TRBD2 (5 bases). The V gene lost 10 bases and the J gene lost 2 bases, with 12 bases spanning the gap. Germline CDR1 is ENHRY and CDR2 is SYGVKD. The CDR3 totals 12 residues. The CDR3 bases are TGTGCCACCAGGACTCCTCCCTACGAGCAGTACTTC. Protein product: CATRTPPYEQYF.

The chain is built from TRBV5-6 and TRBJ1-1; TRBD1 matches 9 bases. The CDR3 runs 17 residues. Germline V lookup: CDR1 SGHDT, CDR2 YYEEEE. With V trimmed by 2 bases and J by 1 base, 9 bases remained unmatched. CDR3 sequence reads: CASSFRTGGWWNTEAFF. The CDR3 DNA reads TGTGCCAGCAGCTTCCGTACAGGGGGCTGGTGGAACACTGAAGCTTTCTTT.

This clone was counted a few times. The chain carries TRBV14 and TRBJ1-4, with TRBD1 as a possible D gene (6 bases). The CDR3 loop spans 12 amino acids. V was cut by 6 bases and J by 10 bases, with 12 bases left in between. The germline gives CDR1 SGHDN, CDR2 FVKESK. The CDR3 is CASSEGDGKLFF. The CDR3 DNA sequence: TGTGCCAGCAGTGAGGGGGACGGAAAACTGTTTTTT.

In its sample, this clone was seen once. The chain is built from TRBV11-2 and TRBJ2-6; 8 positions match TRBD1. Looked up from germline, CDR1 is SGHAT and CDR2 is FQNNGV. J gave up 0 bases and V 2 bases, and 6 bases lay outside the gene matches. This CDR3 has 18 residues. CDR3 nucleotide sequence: TGTGCCAGCAGCTTACGGACAGGGCTGAGCTCTGGGGCCAACGTCCTGACTTTC. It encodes CASSLRTGLSSGANVLTF.

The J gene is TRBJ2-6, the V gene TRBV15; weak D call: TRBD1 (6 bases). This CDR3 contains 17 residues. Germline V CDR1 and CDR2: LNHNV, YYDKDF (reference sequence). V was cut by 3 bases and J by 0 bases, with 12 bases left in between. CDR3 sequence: CATSRKTGGSGANVLTF. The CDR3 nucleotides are TGTGCCACCAGCAGGAAGACAGGAGGCTCTGGGGCCAACGTCCTGACTTTC. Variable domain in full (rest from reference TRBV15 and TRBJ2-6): DAMVIQNPRYQVTQFGKPVTLSCSQTLNHNVMYWYQQKSSQAPKLLFHYYDKDFNNEADTPDNFQSRRPNTSFCFLDIRSPGLGDTAMYLCATSRKTGGSGANVLTFGAGSRLTVL.

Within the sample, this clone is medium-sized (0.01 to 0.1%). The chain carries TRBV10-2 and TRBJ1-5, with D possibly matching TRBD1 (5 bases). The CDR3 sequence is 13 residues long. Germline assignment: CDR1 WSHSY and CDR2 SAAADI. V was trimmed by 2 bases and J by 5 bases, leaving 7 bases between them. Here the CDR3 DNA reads TGCGCCAGCAGTGAGCAGGGTTATCAGCCCCAGCATTTT. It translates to CASSEQGYQPQHF.

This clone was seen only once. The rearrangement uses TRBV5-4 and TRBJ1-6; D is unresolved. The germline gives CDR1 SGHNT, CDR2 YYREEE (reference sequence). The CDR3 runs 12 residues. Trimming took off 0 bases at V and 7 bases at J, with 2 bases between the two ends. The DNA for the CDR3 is TGTGCCAGCAGCTTGGTAAATTCACCCCTCCACTTT. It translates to CASSLVNSPLHF.

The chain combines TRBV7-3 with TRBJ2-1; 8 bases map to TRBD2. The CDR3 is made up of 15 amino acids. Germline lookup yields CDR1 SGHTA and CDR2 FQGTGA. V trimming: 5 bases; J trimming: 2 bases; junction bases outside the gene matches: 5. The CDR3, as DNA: TGTGCCAGCAGCCCCTCTAGCGGGCCCTACAATGAGCAGTTCTTC. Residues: CASSPSSGPYNEQFF.

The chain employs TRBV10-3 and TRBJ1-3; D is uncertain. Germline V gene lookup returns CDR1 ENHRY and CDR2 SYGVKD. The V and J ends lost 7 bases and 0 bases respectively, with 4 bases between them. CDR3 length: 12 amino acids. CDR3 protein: CAITSSGNTIYF. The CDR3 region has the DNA TGTGCCATCACCAGCTCTGGAAACACCATATATTTT.

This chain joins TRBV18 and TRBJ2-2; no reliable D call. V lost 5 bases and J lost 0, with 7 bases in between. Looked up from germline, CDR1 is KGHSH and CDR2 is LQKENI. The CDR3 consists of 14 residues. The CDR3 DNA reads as TGTGCCAGCTCATCGCTAGCGAACACCGGGGAGCTGTTTTTT. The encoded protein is CASSSLANTGELFF.

The CDR3 DNA sequence: TGTGCCAGCAGTTACTCTGGGCAGGGGAATGGCTACACCTTC. This sequence encodes CASSYSGQGNGYTF. The genes are TRBV6-5 and TRBJ1-2; D possibly corresponds to TRBD1 (6 bases). Germline CDR1 MNHEY, CDR2 SVGAGI. The CDR3 runs to 14 residues. Trimming removed 0 bases at V and 6 bases at J, with 11 bases between.

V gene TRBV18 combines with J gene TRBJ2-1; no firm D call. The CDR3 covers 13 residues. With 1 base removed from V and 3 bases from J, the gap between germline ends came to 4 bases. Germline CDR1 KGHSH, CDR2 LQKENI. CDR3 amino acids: CASSPRGYNEQFF. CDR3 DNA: TGTGCCAGCTCACCACGGGGCTACAATGAGCAGTTCTTC.

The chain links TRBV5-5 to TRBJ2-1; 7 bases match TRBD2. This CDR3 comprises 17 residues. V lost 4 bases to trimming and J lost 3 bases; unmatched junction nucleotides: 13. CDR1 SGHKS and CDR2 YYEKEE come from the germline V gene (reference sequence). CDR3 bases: TGTGCCAGCAGCGCACAGCAACTAGCGACGATCTACAATGAGCAGTTCTTC. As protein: CASSAQQLATIYNEQFF.

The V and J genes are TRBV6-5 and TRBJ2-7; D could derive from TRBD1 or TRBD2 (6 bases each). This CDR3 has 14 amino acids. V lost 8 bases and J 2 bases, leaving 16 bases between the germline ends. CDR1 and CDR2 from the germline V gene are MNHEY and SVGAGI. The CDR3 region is CASQTGTSPYEQYF. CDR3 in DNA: TGTGCCAGCCAAACAGGGACTTCTCCCTACGAGCAGTACTTC.

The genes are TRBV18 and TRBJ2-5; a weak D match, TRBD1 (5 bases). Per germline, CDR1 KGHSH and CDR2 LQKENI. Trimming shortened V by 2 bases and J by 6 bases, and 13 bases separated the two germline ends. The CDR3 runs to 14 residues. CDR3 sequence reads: CASSPGAVTKTQYF. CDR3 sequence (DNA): TGTGCCAGCTCACCAGGGGCCGTGACGAAGACCCAGTACTTC.

Here the CDR3 DNA reads TGTGCCAGCAGTGCCCATGGGGGGCAGCGGACCCACAATGAGCAGTTCTTC. It codes for CASSAHGGQRTHNEQFF. V is TRBV6-1 and J is TRBJ2-1, with D perhaps TRBD1 or TRBD2 (6 bases each). Trimming removed 4 bases from V and 5 bases from J, with 21 bases in between. Per germline, CDR1 MNHNS and CDR2 SASEGT. CDR3 length equals 17 residues.

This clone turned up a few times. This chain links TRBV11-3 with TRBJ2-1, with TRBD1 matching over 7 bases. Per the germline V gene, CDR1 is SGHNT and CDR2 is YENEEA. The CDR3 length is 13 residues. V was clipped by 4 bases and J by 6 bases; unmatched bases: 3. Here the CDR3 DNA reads TGTGCCAGCAGCTCTCAGGGGGTCAATGAGCAGTTCTTC. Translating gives CASSSQGVNEQFF.

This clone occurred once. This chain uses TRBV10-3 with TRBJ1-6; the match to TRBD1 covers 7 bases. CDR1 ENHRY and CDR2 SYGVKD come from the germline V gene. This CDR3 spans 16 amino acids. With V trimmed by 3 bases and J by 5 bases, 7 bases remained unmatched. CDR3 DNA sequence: TGTGCCATCAGTGATCCCTACAGGGGAGATAATTCACCCCTCCACTTT. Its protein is CAISDPYRGDNSPLHF.

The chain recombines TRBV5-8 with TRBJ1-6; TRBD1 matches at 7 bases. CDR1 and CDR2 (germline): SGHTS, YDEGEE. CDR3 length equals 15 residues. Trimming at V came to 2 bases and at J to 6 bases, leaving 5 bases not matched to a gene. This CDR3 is CASSFSGTANSPLHF. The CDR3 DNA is TGTGCCAGCAGCTTCTCCGGGACAGCTAATTCACCCCTCCACTTT.

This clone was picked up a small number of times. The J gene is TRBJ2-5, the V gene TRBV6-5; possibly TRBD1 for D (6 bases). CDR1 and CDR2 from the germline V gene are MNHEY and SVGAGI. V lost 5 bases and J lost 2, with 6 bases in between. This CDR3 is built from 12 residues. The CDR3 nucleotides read TGTGCCAGCAGTCAGGGGCAAGAGACCCAGTACTTC. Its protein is CASSQGQETQYF.